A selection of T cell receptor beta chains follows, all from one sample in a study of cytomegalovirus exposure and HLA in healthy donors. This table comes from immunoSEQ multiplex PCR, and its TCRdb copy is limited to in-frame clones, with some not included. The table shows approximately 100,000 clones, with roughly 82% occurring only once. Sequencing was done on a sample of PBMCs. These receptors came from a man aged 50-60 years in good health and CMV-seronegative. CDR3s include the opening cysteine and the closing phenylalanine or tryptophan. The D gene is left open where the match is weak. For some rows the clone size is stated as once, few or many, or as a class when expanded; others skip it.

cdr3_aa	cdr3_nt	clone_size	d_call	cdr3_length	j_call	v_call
CASSLNRDYGYTF	TGTGCCAGCAGCTTAAACCGCGACTATGGCTACACCTTC	once	-	13	TRBJ1-2	TRBV7-8
CASSQEGVNTEAFF	TGTGCCAGCAGCCAGGAAGGGGTGAACACTGAAGCTTTCTTT	-	-	14	TRBJ1-1	TRBV2
CASSLYRQGYNEQFF	TGTGCCAGCAGCTTGTACCGACAAGGATACAATGAGCAGTTCTTC	-	-	15	TRBJ2-1	TRBV5-6
CAISAGRRGDTGELFF	TGTGCCATCAGTGCTGGGAGGAGGGGCGACACCGGGGAGCTGTTTTTT	-	-	16	TRBJ2-2	TRBV10-3
CASSEAPNTEAFF	TGTGCCAGCAGTGAAGCCCCGAACACTGAAGCTTTCTTT	once	-	13	TRBJ1-1	TRBV6-4
CASSGRRVTGELFF	TGTGCCAGCAGTGGAAGGCGGGTGACCGGGGAGCTGTTTTTT	-	-	14	TRBJ2-2	TRBV2
CASSVGVGGTQYF	TGTGCCAGCAGCGTAGGGGTGGGAGGGACCCAGTACTTC	-	-	13	TRBJ2-5	TRBV9
CASSSNRGNTEAFF	TGTGCCAGCAGTTCCAACAGGGGTAACACTGAAGCTTTCTTT	-	TRBD1	14	TRBJ1-1	TRBV7-2
CASSYSDTGQSGYTF	TGTGCCAGCAGTTACTCGGACACCGGACAGTCTGGCTACACCTTC	-	-	15	TRBJ1-2	TRBV6-6
CASSTYSEQFF	TGTGCCAGCAGCACTTATAGTGAGCAGTTCTTC	-	-	11	TRBJ2-1	TRBV5-6
CASASDTYFGGKLFF	TGTGCTAGTGCCTCCGACACTTACTTCGGTGGAAAACTGTTTTTT	-	-	15	TRBJ1-4	TRBV12-5
CASSSPLSTSSGGMYNEQFF	TGTGCCAGCAGCTCCCCTCTTTCGACTAGTAGCGGGGGGATGTACAATGAGCAGTTCTTC	few	TRBD2	20	TRBJ2-1	TRBV7-8
CASSVQVREKLFF	TGTGCCAGTAGTGTGCAGGTGCGCGAAAAACTGTTTTTT	-	-	13	TRBJ1-4	TRBV19
CASSRREGLGTGELFF	TGTGCCAGTAGCCGCAGGGAGGGTCTAGGGACCGGGGAGCTGTTTTTT	-	TRBD2	16	TRBJ2-2	TRBV19
CAIAGGLNTEAFF	TGTGCCATCGCAGGGGGCCTCAACACTGAAGCTTTCTTT	-	TRBD1	13	TRBJ1-1	TRBV10-3
CASSPPGDYEQYF	TGTGCCAGCAGCCCCCCTGGAGACTACGAGCAGTACTTC	-	-	13	TRBJ2-7	TRBV5-4
CASSRQGDTQYF	TGTGCCAGTAGCCGACAGGGAGATACGCAGTATTTT	-	TRBD1	12	TRBJ2-3	TRBV19
CASSLVSTRGEKLFF	TGTGCCAGCAGCTTAGTCAGCACTAGAGGGGAAAAACTGTTTTTT	-	-	15	TRBJ1-4	TRBV7-2
CASSLDRGFGYTF	TGTGCCAGCAGCCTCGACAGGGGATTTGGCTACACCTTC	-	TRBD1	13	TRBJ1-2	TRBV9
CSVAGTGELFF	TGCAGCGTTGCGGGTACCGGGGAGCTGTTTTTT	-	-	11	TRBJ2-2	TRBV29-1